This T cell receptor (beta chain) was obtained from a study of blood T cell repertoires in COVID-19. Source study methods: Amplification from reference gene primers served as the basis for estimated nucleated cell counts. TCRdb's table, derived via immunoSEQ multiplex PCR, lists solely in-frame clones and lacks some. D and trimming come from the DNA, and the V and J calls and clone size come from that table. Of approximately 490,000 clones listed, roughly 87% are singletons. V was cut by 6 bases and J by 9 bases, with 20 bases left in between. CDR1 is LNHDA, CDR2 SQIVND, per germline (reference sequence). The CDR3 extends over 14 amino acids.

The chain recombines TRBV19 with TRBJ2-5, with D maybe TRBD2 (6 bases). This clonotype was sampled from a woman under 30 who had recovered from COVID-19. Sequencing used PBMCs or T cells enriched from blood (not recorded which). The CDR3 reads CASSSGSGGLAQYF. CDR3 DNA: TGTGCCAGTAGCTCCGGTAGCGGTGGCTTGGCCCAGTACTTC.